These T cell receptor beta chains were read from a single sample in a study of blood T cells in healthy people across ages. TCRdb used MiXCR to reprocess the 5' RACE reads, holding one entry per CDR3 protein. The table has more than 1.4 million distinct CDR3 sequences, 40% to 50% seen once. The sequenced material came from blood. The receptors come from a woman younger than 30 in good health. Each CDR3 is given with its conserved first and last residue. Each record gives: clone size, J gene, D gene, V gene, CDR3 DNA, CDR3 protein. A D gene is named only where the DNA matches it firmly. Clone sizes are given selectively: once, few, many, or a class where the clone is expanded.

>NA|TRBJ1-4|NA|TRBV2
TGTGCCAGCAGGAGGGAAGCAACTAATGAAAAACTGTTTTTT
CASRREATNEKLFF
>NA|TRBJ2-7|NA|TRBV12-3/TRBV12-4
TGTGCCAGCAGTGGGGGTCTGGGGAGCGACGAGCAGTACTTC
CASSGGLGSDEQYF
>once|TRBJ1-2|NA|TRBV6-5
TGTGCCAGCAGTACCCTGGACACCCAGACCTATGGCTACACCTTC
CASSTLDTQTYGYTF
>NA|TRBJ1-2|NA|TRBV6-4
TGTGCCAGCAAAGGCAGATCAGAAACCCCTAACTATGGCTACACCTTC
CASKGRSETPNYGYTF
>NA|TRBJ2-1|TRBD2|TRBV10-3
TGTGCCATCAGTGAGACTCCGGGAGGGCTCGTATACAATGAGCAGTTCTTC
CAISETPGGLVYNEQFF
>NA|TRBJ1-2|NA|TRBV10-1
TGCGCCAGCAGTGAACCGAAGAGTCAGGGGTATAACTATGGCTACACCTTC
CASSEPKSQGYNYGYTF
>NA|TRBJ2-7|TRBD2|TRBV18
TGTGCCAGCTCACAGTGGACTAGCGGGTCTGGCCTAGGCGAGCAGTACTTC
CASSQWTSGSGLGEQYF
>few|TRBJ2-1|NA|TRBV2
TGTGCCAGCAGGGATAGGACAGCTAGGCAGTTCTTC
CASRDRTARQFF
>NA|TRBJ1-5|TRBD1|TRBV7-7
TGTGCCAGCAGCTCTGGACAGGGGGAACAGCCCCAGCATTTT
CASSSGQGEQPQHF
>many|TRBJ2-3|TRBD2|TRBV5-1
TGCGCCAGCAGCTTGGGGGGGACTAGCGGCACAGATACGCAGTATTTT
CASSLGGTSGTDTQYF
>NA|TRBJ1-4|TRBD1|TRBV7-9
TGTGCCAGCAGCTTAAGTTTAGGGGACAGCGAAAAACTGTTTTTT
CASSLSLGDSEKLFF